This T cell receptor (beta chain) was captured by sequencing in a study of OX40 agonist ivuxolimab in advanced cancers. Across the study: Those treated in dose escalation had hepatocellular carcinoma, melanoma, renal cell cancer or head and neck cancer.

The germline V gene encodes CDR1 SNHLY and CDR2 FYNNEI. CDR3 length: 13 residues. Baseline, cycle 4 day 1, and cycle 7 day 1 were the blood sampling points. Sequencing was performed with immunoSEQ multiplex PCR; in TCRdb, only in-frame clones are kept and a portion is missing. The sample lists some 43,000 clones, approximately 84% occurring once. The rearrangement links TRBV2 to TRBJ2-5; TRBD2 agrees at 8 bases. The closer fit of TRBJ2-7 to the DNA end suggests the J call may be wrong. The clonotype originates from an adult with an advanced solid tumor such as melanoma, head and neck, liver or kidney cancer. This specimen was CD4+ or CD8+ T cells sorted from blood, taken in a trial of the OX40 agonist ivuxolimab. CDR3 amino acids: CATSGGNSYEQYF. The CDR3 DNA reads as TGTGCCACCTCGGGAGGGAACTCCTACGAGCAGTACTTC.